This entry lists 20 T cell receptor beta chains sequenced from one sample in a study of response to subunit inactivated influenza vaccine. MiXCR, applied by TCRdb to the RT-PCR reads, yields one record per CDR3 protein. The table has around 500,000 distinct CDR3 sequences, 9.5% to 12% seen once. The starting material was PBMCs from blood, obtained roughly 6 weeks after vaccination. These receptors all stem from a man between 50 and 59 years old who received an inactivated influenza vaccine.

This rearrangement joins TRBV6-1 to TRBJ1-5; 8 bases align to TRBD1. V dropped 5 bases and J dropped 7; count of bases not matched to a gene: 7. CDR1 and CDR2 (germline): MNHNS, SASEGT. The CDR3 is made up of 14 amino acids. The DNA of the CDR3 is TGTGCCAGCAGTCCCCAGACAGGGGAGCAGCCCCAGCATTTT. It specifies CASSPQTGEQPQHF.

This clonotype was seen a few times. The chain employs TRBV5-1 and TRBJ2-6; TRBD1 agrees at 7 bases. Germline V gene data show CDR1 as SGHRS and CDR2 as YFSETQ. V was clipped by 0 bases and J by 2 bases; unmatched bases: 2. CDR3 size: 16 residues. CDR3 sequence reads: CASSLEGAAGANVLTF. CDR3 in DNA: TGCGCCAGCAGCTTGGAGGGGGCAGCTGGGGCCAACGTCCTGACTTTC.

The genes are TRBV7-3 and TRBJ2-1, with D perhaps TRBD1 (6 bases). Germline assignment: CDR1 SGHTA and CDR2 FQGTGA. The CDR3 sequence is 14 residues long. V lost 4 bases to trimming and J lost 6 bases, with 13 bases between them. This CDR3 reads CASSSSRGSNEQFF. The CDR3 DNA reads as TGTGCCAGCAGCTCAAGCAGGGGTTCCAATGAGCAGTTCTTC.

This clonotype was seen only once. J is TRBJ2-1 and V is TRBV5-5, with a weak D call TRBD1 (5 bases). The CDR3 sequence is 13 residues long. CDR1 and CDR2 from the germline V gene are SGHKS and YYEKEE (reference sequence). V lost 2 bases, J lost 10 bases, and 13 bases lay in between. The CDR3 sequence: CASSFGNRFEQFF. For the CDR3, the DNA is TGTGCCAGCAGCTTCGGCAACAGGTTCGAGCAGTTCTTC.

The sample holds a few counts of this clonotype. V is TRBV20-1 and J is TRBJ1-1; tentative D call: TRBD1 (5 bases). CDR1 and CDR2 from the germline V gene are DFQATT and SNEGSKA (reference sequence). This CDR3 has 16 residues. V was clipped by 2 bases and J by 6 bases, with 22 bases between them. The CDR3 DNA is TGCAGTGCTAGACTTTTGGGCAGGGTTGGTATCTCTGAAGCTTTCTTT. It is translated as CSARLLGRVGISEAFF.

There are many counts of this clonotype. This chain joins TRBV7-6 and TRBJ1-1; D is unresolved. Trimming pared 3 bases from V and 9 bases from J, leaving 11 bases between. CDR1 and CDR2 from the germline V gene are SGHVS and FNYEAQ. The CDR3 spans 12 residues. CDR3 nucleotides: TGTGCCAGCAGCTTCTTGGGGTCCCAAGCTTTCTTT. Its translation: CASSFLGSQAFF.

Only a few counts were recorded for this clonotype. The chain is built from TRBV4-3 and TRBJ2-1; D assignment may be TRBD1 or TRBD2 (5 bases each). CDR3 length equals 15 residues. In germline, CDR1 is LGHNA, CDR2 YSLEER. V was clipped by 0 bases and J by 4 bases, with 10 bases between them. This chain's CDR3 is CASSQEGAGYNEQFF. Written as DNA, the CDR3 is TGCGCCAGCAGCCAAGAGGGAGCAGGGTACAATGAGCAGTTCTTC.

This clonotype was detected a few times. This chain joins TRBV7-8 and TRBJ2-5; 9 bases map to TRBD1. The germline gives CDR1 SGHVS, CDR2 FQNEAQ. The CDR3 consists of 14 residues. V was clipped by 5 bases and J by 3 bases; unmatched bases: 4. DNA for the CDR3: TGTGCCAGCAGCCACGGGACAGGGAAAGAGACCCAGTACTTC. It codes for CASSHGTGKETQYF.

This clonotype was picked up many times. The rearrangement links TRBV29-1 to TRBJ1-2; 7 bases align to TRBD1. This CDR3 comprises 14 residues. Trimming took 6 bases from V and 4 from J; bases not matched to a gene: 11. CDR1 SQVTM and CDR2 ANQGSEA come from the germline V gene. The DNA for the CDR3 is TGCAGCGTCTCTGAGGGGGCGGATGGCTATGGCTACACCTTC. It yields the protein CSVSEGADGYGYTF.

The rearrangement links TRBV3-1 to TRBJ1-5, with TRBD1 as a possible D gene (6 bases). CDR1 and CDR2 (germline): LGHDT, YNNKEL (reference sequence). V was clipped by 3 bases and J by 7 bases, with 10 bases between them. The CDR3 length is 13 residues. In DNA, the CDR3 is TGTGCCAGCAGCCACATTCAGGGGCAGCCCCAGCATTTT. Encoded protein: CASSHIQGQPQHF.

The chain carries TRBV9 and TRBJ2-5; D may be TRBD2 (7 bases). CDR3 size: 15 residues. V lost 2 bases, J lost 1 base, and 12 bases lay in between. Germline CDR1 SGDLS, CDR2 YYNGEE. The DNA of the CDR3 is TGTGCCAGCAGCGTCCTGGGGGGGCCCCAAGAGACCCAGTACTTC. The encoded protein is CASSVLGGPQETQYF. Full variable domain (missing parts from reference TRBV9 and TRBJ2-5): DSGVTQTPKHLITATGQRVTLRCSPRSGDLSVYWYQQSLDQGLQFLIQYYNGEERAKGNILERFSAQQFPDLHSELNLSSLELGDSALYFCASSVLGGPQETQYFGPGTRLLVL.

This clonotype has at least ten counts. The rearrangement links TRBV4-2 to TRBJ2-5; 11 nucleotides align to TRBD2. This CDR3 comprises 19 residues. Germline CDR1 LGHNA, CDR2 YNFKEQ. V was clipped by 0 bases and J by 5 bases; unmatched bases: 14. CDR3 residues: CASSQDWATSGSIHETQYF. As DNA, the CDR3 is TGTGCCAGCAGCCAAGATTGGGCCACTAGCGGGAGTATTCACGAGACCCAGTACTTC.

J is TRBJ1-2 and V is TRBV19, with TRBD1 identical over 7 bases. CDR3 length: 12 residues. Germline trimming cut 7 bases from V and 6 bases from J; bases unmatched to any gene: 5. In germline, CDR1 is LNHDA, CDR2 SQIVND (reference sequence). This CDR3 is CASMTGIDGYTF. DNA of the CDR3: TGTGCCAGTATGACAGGGATCGATGGCTACACCTTC.

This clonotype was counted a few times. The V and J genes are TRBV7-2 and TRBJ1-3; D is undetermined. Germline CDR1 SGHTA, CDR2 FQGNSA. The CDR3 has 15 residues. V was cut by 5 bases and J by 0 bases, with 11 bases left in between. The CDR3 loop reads CASSLPGSSGNTIYF. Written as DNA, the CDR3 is TGTGCCAGCAGCCTCCCCGGGAGCTCTGGAAACACCATATATTTT. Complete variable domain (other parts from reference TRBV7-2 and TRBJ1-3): GAGVSQSPSNKVTEKGKDVELRCDPISGHTALYWYRQSLGQGLEFLIYFQGNSAPDKSGLPSDRFSAERTGGSVSTLTIQRTQQEDSAVYLCASSLPGSSGNTIYFGEGSWLTVV.

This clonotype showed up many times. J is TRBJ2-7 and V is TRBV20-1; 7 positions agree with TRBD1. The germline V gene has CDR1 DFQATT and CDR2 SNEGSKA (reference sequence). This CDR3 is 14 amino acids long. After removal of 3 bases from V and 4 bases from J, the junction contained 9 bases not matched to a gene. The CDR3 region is CSARRTGPWYEQYF. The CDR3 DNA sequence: TGCAGTGCTAGGCGGACAGGACCTTGGTACGAGCAGTACTTC.

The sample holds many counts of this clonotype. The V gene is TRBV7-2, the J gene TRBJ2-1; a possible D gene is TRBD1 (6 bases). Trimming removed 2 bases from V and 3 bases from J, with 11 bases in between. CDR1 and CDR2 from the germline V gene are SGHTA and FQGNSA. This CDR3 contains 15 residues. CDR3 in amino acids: CASSLSTGYYNEQFF. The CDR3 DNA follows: TGTGCCAGCAGCTTATCCACAGGGTACTACAATGAGCAGTTCTTC.

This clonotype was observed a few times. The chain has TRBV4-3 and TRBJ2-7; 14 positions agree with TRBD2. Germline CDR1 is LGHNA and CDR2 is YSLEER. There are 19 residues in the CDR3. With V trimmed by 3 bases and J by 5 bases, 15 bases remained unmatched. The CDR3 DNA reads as TGCGCCAGCAGCCATCACCTTACCTCCGGGACTAGCGGGGGCAACGAGCAGTACTTC. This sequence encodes CASSHHLTSGTSGGNEQYF.

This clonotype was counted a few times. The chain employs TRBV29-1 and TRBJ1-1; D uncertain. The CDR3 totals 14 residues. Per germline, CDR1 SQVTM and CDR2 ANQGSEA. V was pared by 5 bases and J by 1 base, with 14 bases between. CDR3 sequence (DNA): TGCAGCGTTAGCCCTTCCCGGTGGAACACTGAAGCTTTCTTT. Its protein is CSVSPSRWNTEAFF. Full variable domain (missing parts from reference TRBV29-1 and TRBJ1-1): SAVISQKPSRDICQRGTSLTIQCQVDSQVTMMFWYRQQPGQSLTLIATANQGSEATYESGFVIDKFPISRPNLTFSTLTVSNMSPEDSSIYLCSVSPSRWNTEAFFGQGTRLTVV.

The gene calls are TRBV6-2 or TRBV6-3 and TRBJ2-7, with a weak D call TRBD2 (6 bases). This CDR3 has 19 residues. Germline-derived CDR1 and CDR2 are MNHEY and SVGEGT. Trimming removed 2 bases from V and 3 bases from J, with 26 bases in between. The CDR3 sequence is CASSYPSFGIGDLGYEQYF. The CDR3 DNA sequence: TGTGCCAGCAGTTACCCATCGTTCGGGATAGGGGACTTAGGCTACGAGCAGTACTTC.

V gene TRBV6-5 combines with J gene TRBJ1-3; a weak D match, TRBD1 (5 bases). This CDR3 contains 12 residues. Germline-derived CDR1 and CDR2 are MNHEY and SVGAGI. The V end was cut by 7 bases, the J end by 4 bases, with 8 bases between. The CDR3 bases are TGTGCCAGCACGCCAGGGGGAAACACCATATATTTT. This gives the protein CASTPGGNTIYF.